The rows below give T cell receptor beta chains drawn from one sample of a study of OX40 agonist ivuxolimab in advanced cancers. Assay used: immunoSEQ multiplex PCR; TCRdb lists only in-frame clones, some missing. The repertoire includes over 40,000 clones, over 75% of them detected once, and roughly 3.6% sits in the top ten. This sample comprised CD4+ or CD8+ T cells sorted from blood, obtained in a trial of the OX40 agonist ivuxolimab. These receptors were obtained from an adult with an advanced solid tumor such as melanoma, head and neck, liver or kidney cancer. Each CDR3 is given with its conserved first and last residue. D genes are given only for firm matches. The size field is filled for only some rows; it gives once, few, many or a size class.

D gene	clone size	V gene	J gene	CDR3 DNA	CDR3 protein
TRBD2	NA	TRBV5-4	TRBJ2-3	TGTGCCAGCAGCTTGGATCGGCGGGAGGGCACAGATACGCAGTATTTT	CASSLDRREGTDTQYF
TRBD1	NA	TRBV4-1	TRBJ2-5	TGCGCCAGCAGAAGGACAGGCCAAGAGACCCAGTACTTC	CASRRTGQETQYF
NA	NA	TRBV6-5	TRBJ2-7	TGTGCCAGCAGTTACAGGAGGGCTTCCTACGAGCAGTACTTC	CASSYRRASYEQYF
TRBD1	NA	TRBV5-5	TRBJ1-5	TGTGCCAGCACCCGTACGCTCTGGACAGGGGAATCGCCCCAGCATTTT	CASTRTLWTGESPQHF
NA	few	TRBV7-9	TRBJ1-5	TGTGCCAGCACCCTAAGCCCCCCGGACAATCAGCCCCAGCATTTT	CASTLSPPDNQPQHF
TRBD2	NA	TRBV19	TRBJ2-7	TGTGCCAGTAGTCCCCGGACTAGCGGGAGGCAGGCCTACGAGCAGTACTTC	CASSPRTSGRQAYEQYF
TRBD1	NA	TRBV30	TRBJ1-1	TGTGCCTGGGACAGGGGCGGAATGAACACTGAAGCTTTCTTT	CAWDRGGMNTEAFF
NA	NA	TRBV4-1	TRBJ2-1	TGCGCCAGCAGCCAGGGGACGGGACATAACAATGAGCAGTTCTTC	CASSQGTGHNNEQFF
TRBD1	few	TRBV5-1	TRBJ2-7	TGCGCCAGCAGCCGGGACAGGGACTACGAGCAGTACTTC	CASSRDRDYEQYF
NA	once	TRBV4-3	TRBJ2-3	TGCGCCAGCAGCCAAGAGCTACGGGGCACAGATACGCAGTATTTT	CASSQELRGTDTQYF
NA	NA	TRBV7-8	TRBJ2-5	TGTGCCAGCAGCTTGCAAGAGACCCAGTACTTC	CASSLQETQYF
TRBD1	NA	TRBV30	TRBJ2-7	TGTGCCTGGAGTCGAACAGGGGGGCAGTACTTC	CAWSRTGGQYF
NA	few	TRBV7-9	TRBJ2-2	TGTGCCAGCGGGACCTTTGGCGGGACAAACACCGGGGAGCTGTTTTTT	CASGTFGGTNTGELFF
NA	NA	TRBV7-9	TRBJ1-2	TGTGCCAGCAGCTTAACCTCTCAGGGTGGCGGCTACACCTTC	CASSLTSQGGGYTF
NA	NA	TRBV6-5	TRBJ2-1	TGTGCCAGCTCAGAAAGGCGTCGGACTACCAATGAGCAGTTCTTC	CASSERRRTTNEQFF
TRBD1	NA	TRBV11-2	TRBJ2-7	TGTGCCAGCAGCTCGGGACAGCGATCTTCTTCCTACGAGCAGTACTTC	CASSSGQRSSSYEQYF
NA	NA	TRBV7-9	TRBJ1-4	TGTGCCAGCAGCTTAGCCTGGAATGAAAAACTGTTTTTT	CASSLAWNEKLFF
TRBD1	NA	TRBV29-1	TRBJ2-7	TGCAGCGTTGAAGAGAAGGGACAGGGAGGCTACGAGCAGTACTTC	CSVEEKGQGGYEQYF
NA	NA	TRBV28	TRBJ2-1	TGTGCCGCCTGGGGTTACAATGAGCAGTTCTTC	CAAWGYNEQFF
NA	NA	TRBV19	TRBJ2-3	TGTGCCAGTACCCCCACGACTCAGGGACACACAGATACGCAGTATTTT	CASTPTTQGHTDTQYF
NA	NA	TRBV7-8	TRBJ2-5	TGTGCCAGCAGCTCCCTCCCTGAGGTGTTGGAGACCCAGTACTTC	CASSSLPEVLETQYF
NA	NA	TRBV28	TRBJ2-7	TGTGCCAGCAGTTTGGCGGGAAATTGGCAGTACTTC	CASSLAGNWQYF
NA	NA	TRBV9	TRBJ2-1	TGTGCCAGCAGCTCCTGGGTCGACGGGACGAATGAGCAGTTCTTC	CASSSWVDGTNEQFF
TRBD1	NA	TRBV29-1	TRBJ2-7	TGCAGCGTTGAAGGGTGGGACAGGGCCCAAGACTACGAGCAGTACTTC	CSVEGWDRAQDYEQYF
NA	NA	TRBV4-1	TRBJ2-5	TGCGCCAGCAGCCAACTGACACGGGGAAAAGAGACCCAGTACTTC	CASSQLTRGKETQYF
NA	once	TRBV11-3	TRBJ2-7	TGTGCCAGCACCTTCTACCAGGGCCTCGAGCAGTACTTC	CASTFYQGLEQYF
TRBD1	NA	TRBV6-5	TRBJ1-6	TGTGCCAGCAGTCAGACAGGGGCGCGTTCACCCCTCCACTTT	CASSQTGARSPLHF
NA	NA	TRBV25-1	TRBJ2-2	TGTGCCAGCAGGCGGGGCACCGGGGAGCTGTTTTTT	CASRRGTGELFF
NA	NA	TRBV5-1	TRBJ2-5	TGCGCCAGCAGCCCAGGACAGCCGGAGACCCAGTACTTC	CASSPGQPETQYF
NA	NA	TRBV11-2	TRBJ1-4	TGTGCCAGCAGCTTTAGACTCAACCCGAATGAAAAACTGTTTTTT	CASSFRLNPNEKLFF
TRBD2	NA	TRBV29-1	TRBJ2-1	TGCAGCCCGGGGAGGGTCAATGAGCAGTTCTTC	CSPGRVNEQFF
NA	NA	TRBV20-1	TRBJ1-3	TGCAGTGTCCCCTCTGGAAACACCATATATTTT	CSVPSGNTIYF
TRBD1	NA	TRBV19	TRBJ1-5	TGTGCCAGTAGTCCGGTGGGACAGCCTAATCAGCCCCAGCATTTT	CASSPVGQPNQPQHF
TRBD1	once	TRBV10-2	TRBJ1-4	TGCGCCAGCAGTGAACAGGGGCGGGCTAATGAAAAACTGTTTTTT	CASSEQGRANEKLFF
NA	NA	TRBV5-1	TRBJ2-3	TGCGCCAGCAGCTTCCGGCCAGCCAGCACAGATACGCAGTATTTT	CASSFRPASTDTQYF
NA	large	TRBV7-6	TRBJ2-5	TGTGCCAGTGCAAAAGGGAGGCAAGAGACCCAGTACTTC	CASAKGRQETQYF
NA	NA	TRBV9	TRBJ2-2	TGTGCCAGCAGCGTAGGAGGTTGGGGATCCGCCACCGGGGAGCTGTTTTTT	CASSVGGWGSATGELFF
TRBD1	few	TRBV5-1	TRBJ2-3	TGCGCCAGCAGCCCGACAGGGATCTCCACAGATACGCAGTATTTT	CASSPTGISTDTQYF
TRBD2	few	TRBV10-2	TRBJ2-7	TGCGCCAGCAGTGAAGGCGGGAGCTCCTACGAGCAGTACTTC	CASSEGGSSYEQYF
NA	NA	TRBV27	TRBJ2-6	TGTGCCAGCAGTTTAAGGGTTACTGGGGCCAACGTCCTGACTTTC	CASSLRVTGANVLTF
NA	NA	TRBV19	TRBJ2-1	TGTGCCAGTAGCCCGCGGGGGACAAGCAATGAGCAGTTCTTC	CASSPRGTSNEQFF
NA	NA	TRBV11-3	TRBJ2-7	TGTGCCAGCAGCTTAGCGAGAGAGCAGTACTTC	CASSLAREQYF
TRBD2	NA	TRBV29-1	TRBJ2-5	TGCAGCGTTGTGAAGGGGACTAGAGAGACCCAGTACTTC	CSVVKGTRETQYF
NA	NA	TRBV5-1	TRBJ2-5	TGCGCCAGCAGCACCGGGGCAACTGGGGAGACCCAGTACTTC	CASSTGATGETQYF
NA	NA	TRBV27	TRBJ1-2	TGTGCCAGCAGCGTACAGGGTCCCAACTATGGCTACACCTTC	CASSVQGPNYGYTF
NA	NA	TRBV7-9	TRBJ2-7	TGTGCCAGCAGCCTAGCGTTGGTCGGATCCTACGAGCAGTACTTC	CASSLALVGSYEQYF
NA	NA	TRBV27	TRBJ2-7	TGTGCCAGCAGTTTGGAGGGGAGCCTCGGGGAGCAGTACTTC	CASSLEGSLGEQYF
NA	NA	TRBV7-2	TRBJ2-1	TGTGCCAGCAGCTTTGTGGATGAGCAGTTCTTC	CASSFVDEQFF
NA	once	TRBV2	TRBJ2-5	TGTGCCAGCAGTGGCAACAGGGCTGAGACCCAGTACTTC	CASSGNRAETQYF
TRBD2	NA	TRBV9	TRBJ2-1	TGTGCCAGCAGCCCCGGGGGACTAGCCGCCCCCAGGGGGCAGTTCTTC	CASSPGGLAAPRGQFF
NA	medium-sized	TRBV10-2	TRBJ1-2	TGCGCCAGCTCAGGAGGCGGGGGAAGGCTAGGCTATGGCTACACCTTC	CASSGGGGRLGYGYTF
NA	NA	TRBV7-9	TRBJ2-7	TGTGCCAGCAGCCCCGCTCGGGGGCGGATGACCTACGAGCAGTACTTC	CASSPARGRMTYEQYF
TRBD1	NA	TRBV4-3	TRBJ1-6	TGCGCCAGCAGCCAGGGGACAGGTCTTAGTTCACCCCTCCACTTT	CASSQGTGLSSPLHF
NA	NA	TRBV11-2	TRBJ2-7	TGTGCCAGCAGCCGGGACTGGTCGAACTACGAGCAGTACTTC	CASSRDWSNYEQYF
TRBD2	NA	TRBV7-9	TRBJ2-2	TGTGCCAGCAGCCCGAGGACTAGCGGGAGGGCCCTCACCGGGGAGCTGTTTTTT	CASSPRTSGRALTGELFF
NA	NA	TRBV6-5	TRBJ1-1	TGTGCCAGCAGTTACTCGCTTTTCGGGAACACTGAAGCTTTCTTT	CASSYSLFGNTEAFF